Listed below are T cell receptor beta chains from one sample, sequenced in a study of metastatic and nonmetastatic thyroid tumors. TCRdb reanalyzed the PCR reads via MiXCR. The sample records around 30,000 clones, more than 10% being singletons. Sequencing used blood. These receptors all come from a female donor with papillary thyroid cancer or a benign thyroid nodule (not recorded which). Some clones in this sample may be carry-over from other donors' samples. The CDR3 runs from the conserved cysteine through the conserved F or W. Fields, in order: clone size, D gene, V gene, J gene, CDR3 protein, CDR3 DNA. D genes are given only for firm matches. The size field is filled for only some rows; it gives once, few, many or a size class.

abundance: many
d_gene: -
v_gene: TRBV3-1
j_gene: TRBJ1-3
CDR3aa: CASSLDFRVEAGNTIYF
CDR3nt: TGTGCCAGCAGCCTGGACTTCAGGGTTGAAGCTGGAAACACCATATATTTT

abundance: few
d_gene: -
v_gene: TRBV2
j_gene: TRBJ1-4
CDR3aa: CASSGLDGNEKLFF
CDR3nt: TGTGCCAGCAGTGGATTAGACGGTAATGAAAAACTGTTTTTT

abundance: medium-sized
d_gene: -
v_gene: TRBV6-4
j_gene: TRBJ2-3
CDR3aa: CASSRGRGSTDTQYF
CDR3nt: TGTGCCAGCAGTCGCGGACGGGGGAGCACAGATACGCAGTATTTT

abundance: many
d_gene: -
v_gene: TRBV7-3
j_gene: TRBJ2-3
CDR3aa: CASSSRWSFPQYF
CDR3nt: TGTGCCAGCAGCTCACGGTGGAGCTTCCCGCAGTATTTT

abundance: -
d_gene: TRBD1
v_gene: TRBV6-6
j_gene: TRBJ1-2
CDR3aa: CASSYRQGYYGYTF
CDR3nt: TGCGCCAGCAGTTACCGACAGGGTTACTATGGCTACACCTTC

abundance: many
d_gene: -
v_gene: TRBV5-1
j_gene: TRBJ2-4
CDR3aa: CASSWEKRSVEYRPGKNIQYF
CDR3nt: TGCGCCAGCAGCTGGGAGAAGCGTAGCGTTGAGTACCGACCAGGCAAAAACATTCAGTACTTC

abundance: few
d_gene: -
v_gene: TRBV4-2
j_gene: TRBJ1-1
CDR3aa: CASSQSFQYEAFF
CDR3nt: TGTGCCAGCAGCCAATCGTTCCAGTATGAAGCTTTCTTT

abundance: many
d_gene: -
v_gene: TRBV27
j_gene: TRBJ1-2
CDR3aa: CASSLNSVNGYTF
CDR3nt: TGTGCCAGCAGTTTAAATAGTGTAAACGGCTACACCTTC

abundance: -
d_gene: -
v_gene: TRBV7-2
j_gene: TRBJ2-3
CDR3aa: CASRRLGDTQYF
CDR3nt: TGTGCCAGCAGACGTCTCGGGGATACGCAGTATTTT

abundance: many
d_gene: -
v_gene: TRBV28
j_gene: TRBJ1-6
CDR3aa: CASRRTGAFNSPLHF
CDR3nt: TGTGCCAGCAGAAGGACTGGCGCCTTTAATTCACCCCTCCACTTT

abundance: few
d_gene: -
v_gene: TRBV19
j_gene: TRBJ1-5
CDR3aa: CASFNSNQPQHF
CDR3nt: TGTGCCAGCTTTAATAGCAATCAGCCCCAGCATTTT

abundance: many
d_gene: -
v_gene: TRBV11-2
j_gene: TRBJ1-2
CDR3aa: CASSLEAGANYGYTF
CDR3nt: TGTGCCAGCAGCTTAGAAGCAGGGGCCAACTATGGCTACACCTTC

abundance: many
d_gene: -
v_gene: TRBV29-1
j_gene: TRBJ2-7
CDR3aa: CSVGNNRALEQYF
CDR3nt: TGCAGCGTCGGAAACAACAGGGCCCTGGAGCAGTACTTC

abundance: many
d_gene: -
v_gene: TRBV4-3
j_gene: TRBJ1-1
CDR3aa: CASSQEGLGAFF
CDR3nt: TGCGCCAGCAGCCAAGAAGGGCTAGGGGCTTTCTTT

abundance: many
d_gene: -
v_gene: TRBV13
j_gene: TRBJ1-1
CDR3aa: CASSPTGGGLEAFF
CDR3nt: TGTGCCAGCAGCCCGACCGGGGGGGGCCTTGAAGCTTTCTTT

abundance: many
d_gene: -
v_gene: TRBV15
j_gene: TRBJ2-7
CDR3aa: CATSIFGEQYF
CDR3nt: TGTGCCACCAGCATATTCGGCGAGCAGTACTTC

abundance: many
d_gene: -
v_gene: TRBV20-1
j_gene: TRBJ2-1
CDR3aa: CSASAGNEQFF
CDR3nt: TGCAGTGCTAGCGCCGGCAATGAGCAGTTCTTC

abundance: many
d_gene: -
v_gene: TRBV11-2
j_gene: TRBJ2-7
CDR3aa: CASSFGRYEQYF
CDR3nt: TGTGCCAGCAGCTTTGGACGGTACGAGCAGTACTTC